This T cell receptor (beta chain) was sequenced during a study of blood T cell repertoires in COVID-19. A few counts support this clone. The method was immunoSEQ multiplex PCR; TCRdb's version includes in-frame clones alone and lacks a portion of them. The repertoire holds approximately 220,000 clones, with roughly 85% as singletons. The CDR3 is 18 residues long. Germline-derived CDR1 and CDR2 are KGHSH and LQKENI. After removal of 1 base from V and 0 bases from J, the junction contained 10 bases not matched to a gene. The gene calls are TRBV18 and TRBJ1-1, with TRBD1 matching over 8 bases. This sequence originates from a woman in her thirties or forties with acute COVID-19. The sample consisted of PBMCs or T cells enriched from blood (not recorded which). CDR3 nucleotides: TGTGCCAGCTCACCACGCGGGACAGGAGACTTCATGAACACTGAAGCTTTCTTT. The encoded protein is CASSPRGTGDFMNTEAFF.